This T cell receptor (beta chain) originates from a study of blood T cell repertoires in COVID-19. On the study more broadly: From the United States, Italy and Spain came samples of acute and convalescent COVID-19. PBMCs, B-cell-depleted T cells, or T cells were the source of the cDNA or gDNA that made up the material.

Enrolment of Seattle patients took place during active infection, and they were followed longitudinally. This CDR3 has 13 amino acids. CDR1 SEHNR and CDR2 FQNEAQ come from the germline V gene (reference sequence). V lost 6 bases to trimming and J lost 8 bases, with 13 bases between them. Per the authors' pipeline: The authors estimated nucleated cell counts from reference gene primer amplification. The table came from immunoSEQ multiplex PCR; TCRdb's copy has only in-frame clones and leaves some out. V and J calls and clone size come straight from that table; D and trimming were deduced from the DNA. The sample contains fewer than 250,000 clones, under 90% of which appear only once.

J is TRBJ1-4 and V is TRBV7-9; D ambiguous. This clonotype originated in a woman aged 80 or over with COVID-19, enrolled during active disease. The sample consisted of peripheral blood. Here the CDR3 DNA reads TGTGCCAGCAGTCTGGACTTTCGGGAAAAACTGTTTTTT. This encodes CASSLDFREKLFF.